This section outlines one T cell receptor (beta chain) sequence together with its context. Its antigen remains unidentified. No qualities accompany the bases; no much larger clone lies one base away. This entry comes from a study of blood T cell repertoires in COVID-19 (dated by TCRdb to the early 2020s). Study-level background: The collaborator samples originated in the United States, Italy and Spain and spanned the acute and convalescent phases of COVID-19. The material from the prospective study consisted of cDNA or gDNA derived from T cells, B-cell-depleted T cells, or PBMCs. Subjects who had been exposed to COVID-19, were actively infected with it, or had recovered from it provided the deeply sampled blood TCRbeta repertoires that made up the dataset. The repertoires were released in a freely available public database meant as a resource for research on the immune response to SARS-CoV-2. Samples came from the ongoing ImmuneRACE study (first 160 participants) plus 1,254 subjects from 6 global collaborators. Sample metadata almost always included a de-identified subject ID, COVID-19 status, age in years and sex. Where available, HLA class I and class II types were taken from metadata supplied by the sample provider and were not determined by assay-based typing.

TCRbeta CDR3 regions were amplified from genomic DNA by means of the immunoSEQ Assay, a bias-controlled multiplex PCR. Concerning the study's data processing: Nucleated cell counts per sample were estimated from amplification of reference gene primers within the assay. Sequence reads were collapsed and filtered to measure the absolute abundance of every unique TCRbeta CDR3 rearrangement. Productive Simpson clonality was computed per sample as the square root of Simpson's diversity index over productive rearrangements. The immuneACCESS repertoire file appears here via TCRdb, limited to in-frame rearrangements. These files lack a portion of the clones; in checked studies, under half of the deficit traces to unresolved V genes, and the cause of the others is not known. V and J calls plus clone size are reproduced from that table; the DNA served to infer D and trimming. The sample table shows some 100,000 clones, and roughly nine tenths are seen once. The top ten clonotypes cover around 15% of the sample.

Study-level results and caveats: The amount of clinical and demographic metadata varied by source and participant and was provided uncurated.

Measured from the cysteine to the phenylalanine, the CDR3 is 15 residues long. The read is trimmed to its CDR3 DNA, 45 bases read in frame from base 1. The germline V gene yields MGHDK for CDR1 and SYGVNS for CDR2. V is pared back by 2 bases and J by 6 bases, with 15 bases lying between the germline termini. Collaborating institutions collected whole blood in K2EDTA tubes following their own protocols. For TCRbeta analysis, collaborators shipped samples as frozen whole blood, isolated PBMCs, or DNA extracted from either of those sample types. In this chain, TRBV25-1 is recombined with TRBJ2-3, with TRBD1 perhaps the D gene, on 6 matching bases. The sample consisted of peripheral blood. This clonotype was obtained from a man aged 50 to 60 with acute or convalescent COVID-19. The CDR3 reads CASSEPGASQDTQYF. The nucleotides are TGTGCCAGCAGTGAACCAGGGGCTTCCCAGGATACGCAGTATTTT.